The 26 T cell receptor beta chains below were found in one sample sequenced in a study of shared T cell receptors in the human thymus. Only in-frame clones appear in the TCRdb table, and some are missing; sequencing was by immunoSEQ multiplex PCR. In the table there are 640,000 or so clones, approximately 89% of which are singletons. The sample was also reused in another study, on human thymus T cells.

The sample taken for sequencing was thymocytes. These receptor sequences come from a boy under three years old with a congenital heart defect.

The DNA of the CDR3 is TGTGCCAGCAGCCAGGACAGGGAGGGCTCTAATGAAAAACTGTTTTTT. This gives the protein CASSQDREGSNEKLFF. This chain joins TRBV7-9 and TRBJ1-4, with 8 positions matching TRBD1. Germline V gene data show CDR1 as SEHNR and CDR2 as FQNEAQ (reference sequence). After removal of 5 bases from V and 3 bases from J, the junction contained 8 bases not matched to a gene. CDR3 length equals 16 residues. Drawing the rest from reference TRBV7-9 and TRBJ1-4, the complete variable domain is DTGVSQNPRHKITKRGQNVTFRCDPISEHNRLYWYRQTLGQGPEFLTYFQNEAQLEKSRLLSDRFSAERPKGSFSTLEIQRTEQGDSAMYLCASSQDREGSNEKLFFGSGTQLSVL.

The chain carries TRBV9 and TRBJ2-1; D is possibly TRBD2 (5 bases). Germline V lookup: CDR1 SGDLS, CDR2 YYNGEE. There are 16 residues in the CDR3. V gave up 0 bases and J gave up 8 bases, with 18 bases separating them. DNA for the CDR3: TGTGCCAGCAGCGTAGTTGGTAGGGCGGGTAAGGATGAGCAGTTCTTC. Its translation: CASSVVGRAGKDEQFF.

This clone was counted a few times. V usage is TRBV6-5 and J usage is TRBJ2-5; D is undetermined. The CDR3 loop spans 16 amino acids. Germline values: CDR1 MNHEY, CDR2 SVGAGI. Trimming took off 0 bases at V and 7 bases at J, with 18 bases between the two ends. CDR3 in amino acids: CASSYSIVGPGGTQYF. CDR3 coding DNA: TGTGCCAGCAGTTACTCGATTGTCGGTCCCGGCGGGACCCAGTACTTC.

This chain joins TRBV2 and TRBJ2-5; no clear D. The V end lost 3 bases, the J end lost 5 bases, and 13 bases lay between the germline ends. Germline V gene data show CDR1 as SNHLY and CDR2 as FYNNEI. The CDR3 spans 14 residues. The CDR3 DNA sequence: TGTGCCAGCAGTGATCAGCCCCGCGGTGAGACCCAGTACTTC. This codes for CASSDQPRGETQYF.

CDR3 protein: CASSQDRGQQNTEAFF. CDR3 DNA: TGCGCCAGCAGCCAAGATCGAGGACAGCAGAACACTGAAGCTTTCTTT. The rearrangement joins TRBV4-3 to TRBJ1-1, with D maybe TRBD1 (6 bases). This CDR3 spans 16 amino acids. Germline loops: CDR1 LGHNA, CDR2 YSLEER. V was cut by 0 bases and J by 1 base, with 12 bases left in between.

The genes are TRBV30 and TRBJ2-2; 8 nucleotides agree with TRBD1. Losses at the gene ends were 5 bases for V and 1 base for J; bases not matched to a gene: 0. The V gene's germline CDR1 is GTSNPN and CDR2 SVGIG (reference sequence). The CDR3 is 13 residues long. CDR3 nucleotides: TGTGCCTGGGGACAGGGGAACACCGGGGAGCTGTTTTTT. Translated, it gives CAWGQGNTGELFF.

This chain links TRBV5-4 with TRBJ1-1; possibly TRBD1 for D (5 bases). The germline V gene encodes CDR1 SGHNT and CDR2 YYREEE (reference sequence). The length of the CDR3 is 17 residues. The V end lost 0 bases, the J end lost 6 bases, and 21 bases lay between the germline ends. In DNA form, the CDR3 reads TGTGCCAGCAGCTTGGCCGGAAGACAGCGTCCGCGTCCTGAAGCTTTCTTT. It codes for CASSLAGRQRPRPEAFF.

The table lists this clone with a count of one. The chain employs TRBV5-1 and TRBJ2-1; TRBD2 agrees at 10 bases. CDR1 is SGHRS, CDR2 YFSETQ, per germline. CDR3 length: 15 residues. The ends lost 5 bases at V and 5 bases at J; junction bases unmatched: 7. CDR3 protein: CASRADSGRNNEQFF. The CDR3 DNA sequence: TGCGCCAGCAGGGCGGATAGCGGGAGGAACAATGAGCAGTTCTTC.

V gene TRBV2 combines with J gene TRBJ1-5; the match to TRBD1 covers 11 bases. The CDR3 has 18 amino acids. Trimming at V came to 5 bases and at J to 3 bases, leaving 12 bases not matched to a gene. CDR1 and CDR2 (germline): SNHLY, FYNNEI. The CDR3 DNA reads as TGTGCCAGCAGTTCCGGGACAGGGGGGAGATTAAACAATCAGCCCCAGCATTTT. It yields the protein CASSSGTGGRLNNQPQHF.

The gene calls are TRBV25-1 and TRBJ2-3, with D perhaps matching TRBD1 (6 bases). Trimming took 1 base from V and 3 from J, leaving 14 bases between them. Germline loops: CDR1 MGHDK, CDR2 SYGVNS. The CDR3 totals 16 residues. The CDR3 DNA reads TGTGCCAGCAGTGAATTGGCATACAGGGAAACAGATACGCAGTATTTT. This gives the protein CASSELAYRETDTQYF.

This chain joins TRBV2 and TRBJ2-7, with D maybe TRBD2 (6 bases). The V gene's germline CDR1 is SNHLY and CDR2 FYNNEI. Trimming removed 2 bases at V and 6 bases at J, with 17 bases between. The CDR3 length is 15 residues. The DNA for the CDR3 is TGTGCCAGCAGTGAAAAGGGGACTGTGGTACTCGAGCAGTACTTC. Protein sequence: CASSEKGTVVLEQYF.

The chain links TRBV29-1 to TRBJ2-2; D may be TRBD1 (5 bases). This CDR3 is built from 15 residues. Germline CDR1 is SQVTM and CDR2 is ANQGSEA. The V end was cut by 7 bases, the J end by 6 bases, with 21 bases between. In nucleotides, the CDR3 is TGCAGCGGTCGTTCAGGGAAAGGAGTGGCCGGGGAGCTGTTTTTT. Translation gives CSGRSGKGVAGELFF.

This clone was found a few times. The V and J genes are TRBV28 and TRBJ2-7; the match to TRBD1 covers 7 bases. The junction had 18 bases not matched to a gene; V was cut back by 7 bases and J by 9 bases. Looked up from germline, CDR1 is MDHEN and CDR2 is SYDVKM. The CDR3 has 15 amino acids. The chain's CDR3 is CASTPDRDTSQGQYF. The CDR3 region has the DNA TGTGCCAGCACCCCTGACAGGGACACATCTCAAGGGCAGTACTTC.

The CDR3 nucleotides are TGTGCCAGTTCTCGTCGTCGTGAAGAACAAGGCTACACCTTC. Translation gives CASSRRREEQGYTF. The chain carries TRBV19 and TRBJ1-2; D remains ambiguous. The CDR3 is made up of 14 amino acids. Between the trimmed V and J ends, which lost 8 bases and 8 bases, there was a span of 21 bases. Germline V CDR1 and CDR2: LNHDA, SQIVND (reference sequence).

The chain combines TRBV11-2 with TRBJ2-1, with D possibly TRBD1 on 5 matching bases. Germline V CDR1 and CDR2: SGHAT, FQNNGV. V gave up 0 bases and J gave up 12 bases, with 12 bases separating them. The CDR3 consists of 13 residues. For the CDR3, the DNA is TGTGCCAGCAGCTTAGATTACGAAACAGGGCAGTTCTTC. Protein: CASSLDYETGQFF.

This sequence joins TRBV7-2 and TRBJ1-1; maybe TRBD1 (6 bases). CDR1 is SGHTA and CDR2 is FQGNSA in the germline V gene. The ends were cut back, 5 bases at V and 5 bases at J, with 15 bases in the middle. CDR3 length equals 14 residues. CDR3 sequence (DNA): TGTGCCAGCAGCGTAGGGGGGGTGGGTACTGAAGCTTTCTTT. Amino acid sequence: CASSVGGVGTEAFF. Together with reference TRBV7-2 and TRBJ1-1, the CDR3 gives the full variable domain: GAGVSQSPSNKVTEKGKDVELRCDPISGHTALYWYRQSLGQGLEFLIYFQGNSAPDKSGLPSDRFSAERTGGSVSTLTIQRTQQEDSAVYLCASSVGGVGTEAFFGQGTRLTVV.

The rearrangement uses TRBV10-1 and TRBJ2-2; 8 bases line up with TRBD1. V lost 2 bases, J lost 0 bases, and 8 bases stayed unmatched. The germline V gene has CDR1 WNHNN and CDR2 SYGVQD (reference sequence). The CDR3 is 18 residues long. This chain's CDR3 is CASSEGLGQDSNTGELFF. The CDR3 region has the DNA TGCGCCAGCAGTGAGGGTTTGGGACAGGACTCGAACACCGGGGAGCTGTTTTTT.

V gene TRBV10-3 combines with J gene TRBJ1-1, with TRBD1 identical over 7 bases. CDR1 is ENHRY and CDR2 is SYGVKD in the germline V gene. V shed 6 bases, J shed 4 bases, and the junction held 11 bases outside the gene matches. The CDR3 sequence is 15 residues long. The CDR3: CAIREPGQRFTEAFF. The CDR3 region has the DNA TGTGCCATCAGGGAACCGGGACAGAGATTCACTGAAGCTTTCTTT.

The CDR3 DNA is TGTGCCAGCAGTTGGGACCCTCGGGGGTACGAGCAGTACTTC. Translating it yields CASSWDPRGYEQYF. The gene calls are TRBV6-5 and TRBJ2-7; TRBD2 might be the D (6 bases). The CDR3 length is 14 residues. The germline V gene encodes CDR1 MNHEY and CDR2 SVGAGI. The V gene lost 4 bases and the J gene lost 4 bases, with 14 bases spanning the gap.

This chain connects TRBV19 to TRBJ2-4; TRBD1 is a possible D gene (6 bases). The germline CDR1 and CDR2 sequences are LNHDA and SQIVND (reference sequence). The length of the CDR3 is 13 residues. V was pared by 5 bases and J by 5 bases, with 10 bases between. CDR3 DNA sequence: TGTGCCAGTAGTTTCCGACAGGAAAACATTCAGTACTTC. Its translation is CASSFRQENIQYF. Together with reference TRBV19 and TRBJ2-4, the CDR3 gives the full variable domain: DGGITQSPKYLFRKEGQNVTLSCEQNLNHDAMYWYRQDPGQGLRLIYYSQIVNDFQKGDIAEGYSVSREKKESFPLTVTSAQKNPTAFYLCASSFRQENIQYFGAGTRLSVL.

The genes are TRBV28 and TRBJ2-3; 8 bases align to TRBD1. Trimming took 3 bases from V and 3 from J; bases not matched to a gene: 5. Germline values: CDR1 MDHEN, CDR2 SYDVKM. This CDR3 comprises 15 residues. The CDR3 region is CASSFEQGVTDTQYF. CDR3 nucleotides: TGTGCCAGCAGTTTCGAACAGGGGGTAACAGATACGCAGTATTTT. The whole variable domain, remainder taken from reference TRBV28 and TRBJ2-3, is DVKVTQSSRYLVKRTGEKVFLECVQDMDHENMFWYRQDPGLGLRLIYFSYDVKMKEKGDIPEGYSVSREKKERFSLILESASTNQTSMYLCASSFEQGVTDTQYFGPGTRLTVL.

The genes are TRBV28 and TRBJ2-1; TRBD2 matches 7 bases. The ends lost 2 bases at V and 5 bases at J; junction bases unmatched: 15. From germline, CDR1 is MDHEN and CDR2 SYDVKM. The CDR3 has 18 amino acids. The CDR3 DNA reads TGTGCCAGCAGTTTACGCCGATCGATTGGACTAGAGGACAATGAGCAGTTCTTC. Its translation is CASSLRRSIGLEDNEQFF.

The chain joins TRBV13 to TRBJ2-3; 7 bases map to TRBD2. This CDR3 comprises 16 residues. The V gene end was trimmed by 0 bases and the J gene end by 4 bases; junction bases not matched to a gene: 7. Germline loops: CDR1 PRHDT, CDR2 FYEKMQ (reference sequence). This CDR3 reads CASSLGGTSVPDTQYF. CDR3 nucleotide sequence: TGTGCCAGCAGCTTAGGCGGAACTAGCGTTCCAGATACGCAGTATTTT.

In nucleotides, the CDR3 is TGTGCCAGCAGCTTAAAGAGGTGGGGGCACACAGATACGCAGTATTTT. Encoded protein: CASSLKRWGHTDTQYF. The chain combines TRBV7-2 with TRBJ2-3, with a weak D call TRBD1 (6 bases). The CDR3 length is 16 residues. The germline V gene has CDR1 SGHTA and CDR2 FQGNSA. V was shortened by 2 bases and J by 2 bases, with 14 bases between the two germline ends.

The chain links TRBV5-6 to TRBJ1-3; D is uncertain. CDR3 length: 14 amino acids. Trimming stripped 3 bases from V and 0 bases from J, with 7 bases between. Germline V gives CDR1 SGHDT, CDR2 YYEEEE. The CDR3 here is CASSSVFSGNTIYF. Here the CDR3 DNA reads TGTGCCAGCAGCTCGGTTTTCTCTGGAAACACCATATATTTT. Based on the CDR3 plus reference TRBV5-6 and TRBJ1-3, the full variable domain is DAGVTQSPTHLIKTRGQQVTLRCSPKSGHDTVSWYQQALGQGPQFIFQYYEEEERQRGNFPDRFSGHQFPNYSSELNVNALLLGDSALYLCASSSVFSGNTIYFGEGSWLTVV.

V is TRBV29-1 and J is TRBJ1-2; D possibly corresponds to TRBD1 (6 bases). V was pared by 4 bases and J by 1 base, with 19 bases between. The CDR3 extends over 16 amino acids. Germline CDR1 SQVTM, CDR2 ANQGSEA. This CDR3 reads CSVGGQQLGGNYGYTF. In DNA form, the CDR3 reads TGCAGCGTTGGAGGACAGCAACTAGGGGGTAACTATGGCTACACCTTC.